This T cell receptor (beta chain) was recorded in a study of response to subunit inactivated influenza vaccine. The CDR3 spans 20 residues. TCRdb fed the RT-PCR reads into MiXCR, producing one record per CDR3 protein. The sample has fewer than 650,000 distinct CDR3 sequences; 10% to 15% are singletons. The sequence was obtained from a man in his fifties who received an inactivated influenza vaccine. J is TRBJ2-5 and V is TRBV21-1; the D segment call TRBD2 is taken from the table without a DNA check. TRBV21-1 is a pseudogene segment. The sequences come from PBMCs from blood, collected more than 35 days after vaccination. In DNA form, the CDR3 reads TGTGCCAGCAGCAAAGTGGGCCCGGGACTAGCGGGAGCCAGAAAAGAGACCCAGTACTTC. It is translated as CASSKVGPGLAGARKETQYF.